This TCR beta chain was found in a study of Graves' ophthalmopathy and Graves' hyperthyroidism. Study-wide points: Most clonotypes expanded in thyroid above 0.001 frequency were present in blood too.

The germline V and J ends were trimmed by 1 base and 4 bases, with 14 bases remaining between them. CDR1 is MNHEY, CDR2 SVGAGI, per germline. The CDR3 has 15 residues. This clonotype was recorded many times. What it binds is not known. Beta-chain TCR CDR3 regions were amplified from RNA transcripts. An opening RT-PCR round employed HTBI primers and preceded a second-round multiplex PCR. TCRdb re-called the multiplex PCR reads with MiXCR, one entry per CDR3 protein. The sample shows about 480,000 distinct CDR3 sequences, over 13% of them seen only once. Certain patients, namely those with other autoimmune diseases, uncontrolled infections, pregnancy or lactation, were excluded. The source of the PBMCs was 8 to 10 ml of fresh peripheral blood.

This clonotype originated in a young woman with Graves' ophthalmopathy. The sample comprised blood. The chain combines TRBV6-5 with TRBJ2-7, with D perhaps TRBD2 (7 bases). Here the CDR3 DNA reads TGTGCCAGCAGTTACTGGGGGGGCTCAGGTTACGAGCAGTACTTC. It specifies CASSYWGGSGYEQYF.